Shown below are 2 T cell receptor beta chains from a single sample sequenced in a study of cytomegalovirus exposure and HLA in healthy donors. The study ran its PCR with 60 Vbeta and 13 Jbeta primers. Assay: immunoSEQ multiplex PCR; the TCRdb copy retains only in-frame clones and omits some. This sample's table has some 130,000 clones. The sequenced material came from PBMCs. These receptors were obtained from an older woman in good health and CMV-seronegative.

This rearrangement joins TRBV2 to TRBJ2-7, with 11 bases matching TRBD2. Germline CDR1 reads SNHLY; CDR2 reads FYNNEI. V shed 6 bases, J shed 3 bases, and the junction held 7 bases outside the gene matches. This CDR3 is built from 15 residues. The CDR3 bases are TGTGCCAGCAGGCAGGGACTAGCGGAAGGCTACGAGCAGTACTTC. It encodes CASRQGLAEGYEQYF.

The chain employs TRBV28 and TRBJ2-2; 9 bases are shared with TRBD2. The V and J ends lost 4 bases and 0 bases, in that order; junction bases with no gene match: 12. Germline CDR1 and CDR2: MDHEN and SYDVKM. The CDR3 length is 19 residues. The DNA for the CDR3 is TGTGCCAGCAGTTCTCTAGGGACCGGGACTAGCACGAACACCGGGGAGCTGTTTTTT. This translates into CASSSLGTGTSTNTGELFF.